This T cell receptor beta chain appears in the sequencing data of a study of cytomegalovirus exposure and HLA in healthy donors. Overall study context: An early release of data contained roughly 86 million unique TCRs, which came from HLA-typed donors. Most genotyped donors, roughly 83% of about 430, had Caucasian-associated genetic ancestry. General study results and limits: In presence/absence analyses, roughly uniform sequencing depth across donors was assumed.

On this clone: Its antigen is as yet unknown.

PCR amplification relied on 60 Vbeta primers (plus 13 Jbeta primers). Sequencing used immunoSEQ multiplex PCR; TCRdb keeps in-frame clones, though not all of them. The sample includes roughly 200,000 clones, roughly 85% of them seen just once. While unrecorded immune exposures were likely, the donors were nominally healthy when sampled. This CDR3 region has 14 residues. V shed 6 bases and J 0 bases; nucleotides not matched to a gene: 5. Germline-derived CDR1 and CDR2 are SGHRS and YFSETQ. What was sequenced was PBMCs. The chain combines TRBV5-1 with TRBJ2-5, with 7 bases aligning to TRBD1. The receptor was derived from a woman aged 50 to 60 in good health and CMV-seronegative. CDR3 region: CASTPGQHQETQYF. Here the CDR3 DNA reads TGCGCCAGCACTCCGGGACAGCACCAAGAGACCCAGTACTTC.